What follows are 9 T cell receptor beta chains derived from one specimen sequenced in a study of shared clonotypes between healthy human individuals. Libraries were prepared by immunoSEQ multiplex PCR; TCRdb keeps only in-frame clonotypes and omits some of them. The sample holds about 1 million clones, around 74% seen once. The material sequenced was memory CD4+ T cells sorted from blood. Noted subset: CD45RA-negative fraction. The receptors derive from a man younger than 35 in good health.

This sequence joins TRBV2 and TRBJ1-4; the D is unclear. V lost 9 bases and J 5 bases, leaving 22 bases between the germline ends. Germline V gene sequence: CDR1 SNHLY, CDR2 FYNNEI. This CDR3 has 16 amino acids. For the CDR3, the DNA is TGTGCCAGTTATAAAAGAGAAACGACGGGCAATGAAAAACTGTTTTTT. This sequence encodes CASYKRETTGNEKLFF.

The chain carries TRBV6-6 and TRBJ1-1; perhaps TRBD1 as D (5 bases). The germline V and J ends were trimmed by 6 bases and 6 bases, with 20 bases remaining between them. Germline V gene lookup returns CDR1 MNHNY and CDR2 SVGAGI (reference sequence). CDR3 length: 15 amino acids. CDR3 sequence: CASRAGRLSHAEAFF. The CDR3 DNA sequence: TGTGCCAGCAGGGCAGGGAGGTTGTCGCACGCTGAAGCTTTCTTT.

This chain uses TRBV2 with TRBJ1-3, with 9 bases that match TRBD1. This CDR3 contains 14 residues. Germline values: CDR1 SNHLY, CDR2 FYNNEI. V lost 4 bases and J lost 4; bases outside the gene matches: 2. The CDR3 region has the DNA TGTGCCAGCAGTGGACAGGGGGACGGAAACACCATATATTTT. It translates to CASSGQGDGNTIYF.

The chain combines TRBV7-9 with TRBJ1-1; D remains ambiguous. Germline V gene data show CDR1 as SEHNR and CDR2 as FQNEAQ (reference sequence). V gave up 6 bases and J gave up 3 bases, with 14 bases separating them. The CDR3 is 14 amino acids. The CDR3 loop is CASRLSNGDTEAFF. CDR3 nucleotide sequence: TGTGCCAGCAGGCTCTCGAACGGGGACACTGAAGCTTTCTTT.

CDR3 DNA sequence: TGTGCCAGCAGGAGTTATCTGGGACTAAGAGGGGAGCTGTTTTTT. This translates into CASRSYLGLRGELFF. The V and J genes are TRBV27 and TRBJ2-2; 7 bases are a match to TRBD2. Germline V gene lookup returns CDR1 MNHEY and CDR2 SMNVEV (reference sequence). The CDR3 is 15 amino acids. J gave up 8 bases and V 6 bases, and 12 bases lay outside the gene matches.

The chain employs TRBV30 and TRBJ2-1; possibly TRBD1 or TRBD2 for D (5 bases each). The ends were cut back, 0 bases at V and 0 bases at J, with 9 bases in the middle. The CDR3 loop spans 15 amino acids. Germline lookup yields CDR1 GTSNPN and CDR2 SVGIG (reference sequence). The CDR3 nucleotides are TGTGCCTGGAGTGTGGGGGAATACTCCTACAATGAGCAGTTCTTC. This gives the protein CAWSVGEYSYNEQFF.

This clone was counted once. The chain employs TRBV28 and TRBJ1-5; D unclear. Germline assignment: CDR1 MDHEN and CDR2 SYDVKM. The CDR3 sequence is 13 residues long. Trimming took off 2 bases at V and 7 bases at J, with 9 bases between the two ends. CDR3 nucleotide sequence: TGTGCCAGCAGTTTAAGGGCCCAACAGCCCCAGCATTTT. Its translation: CASSLRAQQPQHF.

The V call is TRBV5-1, the J call TRBJ2-7, with D perhaps TRBD1 (6 bases). The CDR3 has 14 residues. CDR1 and CDR2 (germline): SGHRS, YFSETQ. V gave up 2 bases and J gave up 3 bases, with 12 bases separating them. The CDR3 loop is CASSLQGVSYEQYF. In DNA form, the CDR3 reads TGCGCCAGCAGCTTACAGGGAGTAAGCTACGAGCAGTACTTC.

V gene TRBV7-2 combines with J gene TRBJ2-2; unclear D gene. There are 14 residues in the CDR3. V was cut by 5 bases and J by 2 bases, with 9 bases left in between. Per germline, CDR1 SGHTA and CDR2 FQGNSA. CDR3: CASSARFNTGELFF. DNA for the CDR3: TGTGCCAGCAGCGCGAGGTTTAACACCGGGGAGCTGTTTTTT.